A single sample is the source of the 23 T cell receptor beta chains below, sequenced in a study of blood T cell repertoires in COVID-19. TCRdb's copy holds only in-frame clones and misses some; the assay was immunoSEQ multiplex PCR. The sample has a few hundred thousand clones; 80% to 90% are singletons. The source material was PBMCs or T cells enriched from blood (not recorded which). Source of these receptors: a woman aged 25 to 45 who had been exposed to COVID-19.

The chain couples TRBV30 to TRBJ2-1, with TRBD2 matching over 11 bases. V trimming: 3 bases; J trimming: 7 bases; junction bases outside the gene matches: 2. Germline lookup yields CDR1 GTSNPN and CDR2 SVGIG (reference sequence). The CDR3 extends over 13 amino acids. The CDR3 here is CAWRTSGGNEQFF. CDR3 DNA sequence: TGTGCCTGGAGAACTAGCGGGGGTAATGAGCAGTTCTTC.

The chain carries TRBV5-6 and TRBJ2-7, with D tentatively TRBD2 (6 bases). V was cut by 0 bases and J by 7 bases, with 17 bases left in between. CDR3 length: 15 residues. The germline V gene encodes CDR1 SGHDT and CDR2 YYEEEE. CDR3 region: CASSLAGAVRGEQYF. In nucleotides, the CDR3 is TGTGCCAGCAGCTTGGCCGGCGCGGTGCGGGGAGAGCAGTACTTC.

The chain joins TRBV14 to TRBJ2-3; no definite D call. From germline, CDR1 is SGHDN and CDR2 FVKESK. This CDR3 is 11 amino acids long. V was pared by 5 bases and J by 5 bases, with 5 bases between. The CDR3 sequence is CASSARDTQYF. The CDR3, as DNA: TGTGCCAGCAGCGCCAGAGATACGCAGTATTTT. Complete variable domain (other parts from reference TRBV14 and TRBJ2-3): EAGVTQFPSHSVIEKGQTVTLRCDPISGHDNLYWYRRVMGKEIKFLLHFVKESKQDESGMPNNRFLAERTGGTYSTLKVQPAELEDSGVYFCASSARDTQYFGPGTRLTVL.

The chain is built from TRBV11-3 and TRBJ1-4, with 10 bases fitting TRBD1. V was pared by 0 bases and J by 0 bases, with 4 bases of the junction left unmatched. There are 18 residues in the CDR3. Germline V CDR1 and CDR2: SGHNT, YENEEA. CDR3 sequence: CASSLDSTGGSTNEKLFF. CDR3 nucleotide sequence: TGTGCCAGCAGCTTAGATTCGACAGGGGGCTCAACTAATGAAAAACTGTTTTTT.

CDR3 DNA sequence: TGTGCCAGCAGCTTAGTTAACAGTCTAACCACGAACACCGGGGAGCTGTTTTTT. Translated: CASSLVNSLTTNTGELFF. The chain is built from TRBV11-3 and TRBJ2-2; D not resolved. CDR1 is SGHNT, CDR2 YENEEA, per germline. This CDR3 comprises 18 residues. V gave up 1 base and J gave up 0 bases, with 15 bases separating them.

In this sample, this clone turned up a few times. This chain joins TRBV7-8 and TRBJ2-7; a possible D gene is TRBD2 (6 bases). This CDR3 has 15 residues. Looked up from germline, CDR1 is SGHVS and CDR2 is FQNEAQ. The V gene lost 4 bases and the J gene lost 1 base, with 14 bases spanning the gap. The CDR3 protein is CASSSQTGTSYEQYF. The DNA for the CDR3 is TGTGCCAGCAGCTCTCAAACCGGGACTTCCTACGAGCAGTACTTC.

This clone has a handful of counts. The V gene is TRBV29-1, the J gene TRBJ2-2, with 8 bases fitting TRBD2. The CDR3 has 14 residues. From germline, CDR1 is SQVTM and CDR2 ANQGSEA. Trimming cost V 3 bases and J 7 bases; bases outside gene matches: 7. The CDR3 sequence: CSVERGAGDGELFF. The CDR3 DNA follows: TGCAGCGTTGAGCGGGGGGCTGGGGACGGGGAGCTGTTTTTT.

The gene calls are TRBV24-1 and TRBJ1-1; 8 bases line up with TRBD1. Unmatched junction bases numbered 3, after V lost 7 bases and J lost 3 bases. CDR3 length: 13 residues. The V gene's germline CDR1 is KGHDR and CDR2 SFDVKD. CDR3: CATRGQGDTEAFF. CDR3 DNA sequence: TGTGCCACCAGAGGACAGGGAGACACTGAAGCTTTCTTT.

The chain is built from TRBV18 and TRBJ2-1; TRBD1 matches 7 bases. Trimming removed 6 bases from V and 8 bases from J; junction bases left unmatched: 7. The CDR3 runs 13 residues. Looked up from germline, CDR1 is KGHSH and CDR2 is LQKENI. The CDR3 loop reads CASSHPRGYEQFF. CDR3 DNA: TGTGCCAGCTCGCATCCCAGGGGGTATGAGCAGTTCTTC.

CDR3 amino acids: CAWNTGGSNQPQHF. The CDR3 bases are TGTGCCTGGAACACGGGAGGTAGCAATCAGCCCCAGCATTTT. The genes are TRBV30 and TRBJ1-5; the D is unclear. Germline CDR1 reads GTSNPN; CDR2 reads SVGIG (reference sequence). The CDR3 has 14 amino acids. Trimming removed 4 bases at V and 0 bases at J, with 10 bases between.

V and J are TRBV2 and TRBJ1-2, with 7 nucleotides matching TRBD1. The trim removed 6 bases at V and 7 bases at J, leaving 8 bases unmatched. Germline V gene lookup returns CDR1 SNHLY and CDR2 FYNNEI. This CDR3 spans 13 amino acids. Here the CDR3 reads CASREQGRGGYTF. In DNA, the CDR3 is TGTGCCAGCAGAGAACAGGGGCGAGGTGGCTACACCTTC.

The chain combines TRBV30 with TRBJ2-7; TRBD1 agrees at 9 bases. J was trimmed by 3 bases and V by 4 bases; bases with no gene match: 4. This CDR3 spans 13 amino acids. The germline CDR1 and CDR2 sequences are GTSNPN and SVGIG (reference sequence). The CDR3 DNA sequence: TGTGCCTGGAACGGACAGGGGAGCTACGAGCAGTACTTC. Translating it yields CAWNGQGSYEQYF.

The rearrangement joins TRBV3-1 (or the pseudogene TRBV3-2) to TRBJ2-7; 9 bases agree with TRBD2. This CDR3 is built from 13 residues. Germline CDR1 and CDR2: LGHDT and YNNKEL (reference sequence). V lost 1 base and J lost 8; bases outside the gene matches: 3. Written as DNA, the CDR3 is TGTGCCAGCAGCCAAGGCGGGGGGGAAAAGCAGTACTTC. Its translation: CASSQGGGEKQYF.

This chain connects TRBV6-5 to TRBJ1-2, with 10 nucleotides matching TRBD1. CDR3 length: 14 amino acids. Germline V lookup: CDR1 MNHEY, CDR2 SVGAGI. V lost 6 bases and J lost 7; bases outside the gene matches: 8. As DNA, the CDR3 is TGTGCCAGCAGGGTGGGGGGACAGGGGATTGGCTACACCTTC. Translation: CASRVGGQGIGYTF.

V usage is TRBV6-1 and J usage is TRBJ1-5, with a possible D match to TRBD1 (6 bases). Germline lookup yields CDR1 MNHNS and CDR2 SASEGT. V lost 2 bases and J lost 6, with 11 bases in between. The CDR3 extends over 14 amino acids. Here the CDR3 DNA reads TGTGCCAGCAGTGAAATGACAGGTGCTCAGCCCCAGCATTTT. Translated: CASSEMTGAQPQHF.

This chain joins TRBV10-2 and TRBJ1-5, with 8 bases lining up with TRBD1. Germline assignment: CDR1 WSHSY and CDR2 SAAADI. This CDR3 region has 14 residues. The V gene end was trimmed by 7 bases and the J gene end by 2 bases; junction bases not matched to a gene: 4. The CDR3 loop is CASNGQGGNQPQHF. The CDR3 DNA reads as TGCGCCAGCAACGGACAGGGCGGCAATCAGCCCCAGCATTTT.

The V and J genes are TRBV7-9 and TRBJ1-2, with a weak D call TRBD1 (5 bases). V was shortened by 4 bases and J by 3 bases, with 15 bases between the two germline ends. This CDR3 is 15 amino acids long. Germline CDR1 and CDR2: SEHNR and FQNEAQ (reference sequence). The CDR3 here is CASSSTGVLDYGYTF. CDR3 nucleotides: TGTGCCAGCAGCTCAACGGGGGTGTTAGACTATGGCTACACCTTC.

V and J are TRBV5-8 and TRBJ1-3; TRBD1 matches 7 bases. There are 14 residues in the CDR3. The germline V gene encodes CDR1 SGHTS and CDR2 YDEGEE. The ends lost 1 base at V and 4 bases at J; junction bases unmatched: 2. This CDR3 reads CASSLRGLGNTIYF. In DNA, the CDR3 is TGTGCCAGCAGCTTGAGGGGGCTGGGAAACACCATATATTTT.

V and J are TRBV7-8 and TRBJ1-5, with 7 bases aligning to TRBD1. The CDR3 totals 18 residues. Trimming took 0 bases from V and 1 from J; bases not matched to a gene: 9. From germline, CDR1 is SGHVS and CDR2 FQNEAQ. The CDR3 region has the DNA TGTGCCAGCAGCTTAGCCGACAGGGTGTTCGTGAGCAATCAGCCCCAGCATTTT. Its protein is CASSLADRVFVSNQPQHF.

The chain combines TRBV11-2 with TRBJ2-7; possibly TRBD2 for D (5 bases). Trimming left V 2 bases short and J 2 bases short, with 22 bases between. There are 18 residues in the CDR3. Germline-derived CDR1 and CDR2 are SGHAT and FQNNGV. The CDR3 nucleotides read TGTGCCAGCAGCTTATCATTTTCGCGACGGGGAAGAACCTACGAGCAGTACTTC. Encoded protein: CASSLSFSRRGRTYEQYF.

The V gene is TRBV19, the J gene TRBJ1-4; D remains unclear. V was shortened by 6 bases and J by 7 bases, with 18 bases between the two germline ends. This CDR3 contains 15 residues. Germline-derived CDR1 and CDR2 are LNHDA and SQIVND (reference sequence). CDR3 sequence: CASRGYMGAGEKLFF. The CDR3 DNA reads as TGTGCCAGTAGGGGATATATGGGAGCAGGTGAAAAACTGTTTTTT.

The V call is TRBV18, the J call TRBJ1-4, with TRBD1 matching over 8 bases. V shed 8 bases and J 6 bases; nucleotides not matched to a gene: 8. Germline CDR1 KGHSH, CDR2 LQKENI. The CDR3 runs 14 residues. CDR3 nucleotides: TGTGCCAGCGGAGAACAGGGGGGGGATGAAAAACTGTTTTTT. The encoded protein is CASGEQGGDEKLFF. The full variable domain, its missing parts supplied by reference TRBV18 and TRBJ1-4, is NAGVMQNPRHLVRRRGQEARLRCSPMKGHSHVYWYRQLPEEGLKFMVYLQKENIIDESGMPKERFSAEFPKEGPSILRIQQVVRGDSAAYFCASGEQGGDEKLFFGSGTQLSVL.

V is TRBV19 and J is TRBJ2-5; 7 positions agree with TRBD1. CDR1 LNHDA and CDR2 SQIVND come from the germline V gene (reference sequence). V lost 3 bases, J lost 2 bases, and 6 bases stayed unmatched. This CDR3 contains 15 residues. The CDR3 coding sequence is TGTGCCAGTAGTATCCGGACAGGATCTCAAGAGACCCAGTACTTC. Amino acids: CASSIRTGSQETQYF.